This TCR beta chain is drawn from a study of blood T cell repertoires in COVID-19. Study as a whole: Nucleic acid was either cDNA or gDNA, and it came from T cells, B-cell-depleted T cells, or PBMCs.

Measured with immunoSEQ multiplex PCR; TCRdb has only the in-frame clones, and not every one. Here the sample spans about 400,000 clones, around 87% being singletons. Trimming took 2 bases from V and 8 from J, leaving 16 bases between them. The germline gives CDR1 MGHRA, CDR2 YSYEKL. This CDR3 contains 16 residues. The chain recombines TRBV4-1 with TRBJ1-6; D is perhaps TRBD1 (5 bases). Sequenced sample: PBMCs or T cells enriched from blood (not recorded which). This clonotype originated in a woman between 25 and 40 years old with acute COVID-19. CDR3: CASSQLTDLVYSPLHF. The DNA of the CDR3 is TGCGCCAGCAGCCAACTGACAGACCTTGTTTATTCACCCCTCCACTTT.